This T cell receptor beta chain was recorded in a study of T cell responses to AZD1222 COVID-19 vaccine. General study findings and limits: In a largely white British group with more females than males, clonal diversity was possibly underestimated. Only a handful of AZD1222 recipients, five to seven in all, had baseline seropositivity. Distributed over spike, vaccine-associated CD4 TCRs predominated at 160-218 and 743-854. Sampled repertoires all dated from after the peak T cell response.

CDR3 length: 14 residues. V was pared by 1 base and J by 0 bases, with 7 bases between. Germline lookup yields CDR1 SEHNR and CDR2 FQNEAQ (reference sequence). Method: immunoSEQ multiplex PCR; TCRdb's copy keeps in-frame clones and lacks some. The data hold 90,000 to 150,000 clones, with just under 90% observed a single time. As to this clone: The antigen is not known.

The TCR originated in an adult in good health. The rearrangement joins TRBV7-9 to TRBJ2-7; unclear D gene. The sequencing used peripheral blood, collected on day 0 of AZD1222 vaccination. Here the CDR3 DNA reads TGTGCCAGCAGCTTAGGTGGTCGCTCCTACGAGCAGTACTTC. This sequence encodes CASSLGGRSYEQYF.